Sequencing of this T cell receptor (beta chain) was carried out in a study of identical twins. This clonotype was observed many times. MiXCR was run by TCRdb on the 5' RACE reads, yielding one entry per CDR3 protein. The data show hundreds of thousands of distinct CDR3 sequences, roughly 6% seen once. The CDR3 extends over 12 amino acids. With 6 bases removed from V and 4 bases from J, the gap between germline ends came to 8 bases. Germline CDR1 and CDR2: SGHRS and YFSETQ. The rearrangement links TRBV5-1 to TRBJ2-1; D uncertain. The TCR comes from a young man in good health. Sequenced: naive T cells sorted from blood. CDR3 region: CASNEAYNEQFF. The CDR3 nucleotides are TGCGCCAGCAACGAGGCTTACAATGAGCAGTTCTTC.